This T cell receptor beta chain was found in a study of cytomegalovirus exposure and HLA in healthy donors. About the research overall: Prior work identified 120 million or so unique TCR beta sequences in approximately 180 million T cells. Findings of the study overall: In a later analysis, HLA-C alleles had the fewest associated TCRs, DRB1 alleles the most.

This PCR relied on a set of 60 Vbeta primers and 13 Jbeta primers. Profiled with immunoSEQ multiplex PCR; TCRdb holds only in-frame clones, not every one. The sample holds around 72,000 clones, just over 75% seen once. Notes on this clone: Its antigen is unknown.

The V end lost 4 bases, the J end lost 6 bases, and 9 bases lay between the germline ends. Per the germline V gene, CDR1 is SQVTM and CDR2 is ANQGSEA. This CDR3 region has 11 residues. The chain carries TRBV29-1 and TRBJ1-2; D is perhaps TRBD1 (5 bases). The TCR originated in a man in his forties or fifties in good health and CMV-seronegative. The sequencing input was PBMCs. The CDR3 nucleotides are TGCAGCGTTGCAGGGATGGATGGCTACACCTTC. This sequence encodes CSVAGMDGYTF.